The T cell receptor beta chain described here comes from a study of blood T cell repertoires in COVID-19. As for the study in general: Italy, Spain and the United States were the sources of the convalescent and acute COVID-19 samples.

Everyone who took part was about 18 to 90 years old, and they came from about 23 US areas. Libraries were prepared by immunoSEQ multiplex PCR; TCRdb keeps only in-frame clonotypes and omits some of them. The sample yields 200,000 to 250,000 clones, over 65% seen once. CDR1 is SEHNR and CDR2 is FQNEAQ in the germline V gene (reference sequence). Trimming pared 2 bases from V and 1 base from J, leaving 12 bases between. This CDR3 is 16 amino acids long. The clonotype was recovered from an older woman who had recovered from COVID-19. Material: PBMCs or T cells enriched from blood (not recorded which). V is TRBV7-9 and J is TRBJ2-1; D possibly corresponds to TRBD2 (6 bases). The CDR3 nucleotides read TGTGCCAGCAGCTTATCCGCGGGGATGTCCTACAATGAGCAGTTCTTC. Translation: CASSLSAGMSYNEQFF.